This T cell receptor beta chain was sequenced during a study of PD-L1 blockade in urothelial cancer. The CDR3 totals 15 residues. With 10 bases clipped from V and 6 bases from J, the junction kept 13 bases outside the gene matches. CDR1 LNHDA and CDR2 SQIVND come from the germline V gene (reference sequence). The method was immunoSEQ multiplex PCR; TCRdb's version includes in-frame clones alone and lacks a portion of them. This table has about 110,000 clones, 70% to 85% appearing once. This sequence joins TRBV19 and TRBJ1-5, with TRBD1 matching over 9 bases. The source was PBMCs, collected around atezolizumab (anti-PD-L1) treatment. The receptor was derived from a man aged 50 to 59 with urothelial cancer. The CDR3 DNA reads as TGTGCCACTCAGATGGGGACAGGGTCCGGTCAGCCCCAGCATTTT. Translating it yields CATQMGTGSGQPQHF. The entire variable domain, with the rest obtained from reference TRBV19 and TRBJ1-5, is as follows: DGGITQSPKYLFRKEGQNVTLSCEQNLNHDAMYWYRQDPGQGLRLIYYSQIVNDFQKGDIAEGYSVSREKKESFPLTVTSAQKNPTAFYLCATQMGTGSGQPQHFGDGTRLSIL.